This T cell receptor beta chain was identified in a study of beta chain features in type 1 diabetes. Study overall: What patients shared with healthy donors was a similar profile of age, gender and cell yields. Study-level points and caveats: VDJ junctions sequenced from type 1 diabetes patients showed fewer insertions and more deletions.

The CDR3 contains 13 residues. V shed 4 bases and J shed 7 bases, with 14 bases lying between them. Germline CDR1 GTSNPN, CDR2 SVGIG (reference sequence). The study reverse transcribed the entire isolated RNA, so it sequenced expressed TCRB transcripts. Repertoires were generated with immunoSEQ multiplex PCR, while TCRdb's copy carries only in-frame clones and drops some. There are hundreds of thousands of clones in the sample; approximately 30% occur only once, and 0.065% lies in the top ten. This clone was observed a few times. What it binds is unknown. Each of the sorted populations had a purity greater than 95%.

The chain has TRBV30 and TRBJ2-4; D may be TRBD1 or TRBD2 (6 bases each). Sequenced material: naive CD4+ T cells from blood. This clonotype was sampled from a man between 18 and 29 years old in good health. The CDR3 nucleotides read TGTGCCTGGAATTCAGGAGGGGGGAACATTCAGTACTTC. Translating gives CAWNSGGGNIQYF.